One sample yielded the 8 T cell receptor beta chains listed below, sequenced in a study of blood T cell repertoires in COVID-19. Repertoires were generated with immunoSEQ multiplex PCR, while TCRdb's copy carries only in-frame clones and drops some. The data hold roughly 100,000 clones, with under 80% observed a single time. Sequencing used peripheral blood. All receptors come from a woman in her 70s with acute or convalescent COVID-19.

The chain joins TRBV5-1 to TRBJ2-7; D gene uncertain. The CDR3 length is 14 residues. In germline, CDR1 is SGHRS, CDR2 YFSETQ. V gave up 2 bases and J gave up 3 bases, with 12 bases separating them. CDR3 coding DNA: TGCGCCAGCAGCTTTACCAGAGGCGGCTACGAGCAGTACTTC. This gives the protein CASSFTRGGYEQYF.

This clone was picked up one time. The chain employs TRBV2 and TRBJ1-1, with TRBD1 matching 12 bases. The germline V gene encodes CDR1 SNHLY and CDR2 FYNNEI. The CDR3 runs to 16 residues. The V segment lost 9 bases and the J segment 5 bases; nucleotides outside the gene matches: 13. CDR3 residues: CARSRGTGGAGTEAFF. CDR3 nucleotides: TGTGCCAGGTCACGGGGGACAGGGGGCGCGGGGACTGAAGCTTTCTTT.

This clone occurred many times. The chain carries TRBV18 and TRBJ2-1; 7 bases line up with TRBD1. Per the germline V gene, CDR1 is KGHSH and CDR2 is LQKENI. The CDR3 runs 16 residues. V shed 1 base and J 8 bases; nucleotides not matched to a gene: 11. The CDR3 DNA sequence: TGTGCCAGCTCACCACACCGAGACAGGGTTGGCGATGAGCAGTTCTTC. Amino acid sequence: CASSPHRDRVGDEQFF.

The chain couples TRBV5-1 to TRBJ2-7; 8 bases agree with TRBD2. Germline V CDR1 and CDR2: SGHRS, YFSETQ. There are 14 residues in the CDR3. J gave up 6 bases and V 4 bases, and 9 bases lay outside the gene matches. CDR3 region: CASSPGVAGREQYF. CDR3 sequence (DNA): TGCGCCAGCAGCCCGGGGGTAGCGGGGCGCGAGCAGTACTTC.

V and J are TRBV7-2 and TRBJ1-2; the match to TRBD1 covers 11 bases. CDR1 and CDR2 from the germline V gene are SGHTA and FQGNSA. This CDR3 contains 13 residues. Unmatched junction bases numbered 5, after V lost 5 bases and J lost 9 bases. The CDR3 region is CASSRTGGESYTF. CDR3 sequence (DNA): TGTGCCAGCAGCAGGACAGGGGGCGAGAGCTACACCTTC.

The rearrangement uses TRBV28 and TRBJ1-1; no clear D gene. Deletions cut 4 bases from V and 4 bases from J, with 10 bases between. Germline CDR1 is MDHEN and CDR2 is SYDVKM. This CDR3 comprises 13 residues. The CDR3 DNA follows: TGTGCCAGCAGTTCCTACTCCGGCACTGAAGCTTTCTTT. Amino acids: CASSSYSGTEAFF.

V is TRBV6-5 and J is TRBJ1-2; D is possibly TRBD1 (6 bases). The CDR3 is 13 residues long. Between the trimmed V and J ends, which lost 6 bases and 4 bases, there was a span of 12 bases. CDR1 MNHEY and CDR2 SVGAGI come from the germline V gene. This CDR3 reads CASSARGSYGYTF. DNA for the CDR3: TGTGCCAGCAGCGCCAGGGGCAGCTATGGCTACACCTTC.

This clone was seen more than once but under ten times. The V gene is TRBV27, the J gene TRBJ2-3, with TRBD2 matching over 8 bases. The ends lost 7 bases at V and 5 bases at J; junction bases unmatched: 11. Germline V gene data show CDR1 as MNHEY and CDR2 as SMNVEV (reference sequence). The CDR3 is 15 residues long. CDR3 region: CASNRRAGAIDTQYF. In DNA form, the CDR3 reads TGTGCCAGCAATCGCCGAGCGGGGGCCATAGATACGCAGTATTTT.